The 12 T cell receptor beta chains reported below all come from one sample, sequenced in a study of blood T cell repertoires in COVID-19. The repertoire was sequenced with immunoSEQ multiplex PCR; TCRdb's copy has only in-frame clones and lacks some. The table shows some 50,000 clones, with approximately 80% occurring only once. Material: peripheral blood. These TCRs come from a man between 50 and 59 years old with acute or convalescent COVID-19.

The sample holds one count of this clone. The genes are TRBV7-9 and TRBJ2-7; D may be TRBD1 (5 bases). Germline V gene lookup returns CDR1 SEHNR and CDR2 FQNEAQ (reference sequence). The CDR3 totals 14 residues. Deletions cut 2 bases from V and 6 bases from J, with 14 bases between. The DNA of the CDR3 is TGTGCCAGCAGCTTATTTGGTGGGGCCTCCGAGCAGTACTTC. This codes for CASSLFGGASEQYF.

The V call is TRBV6-6, the J call TRBJ2-5; possibly TRBD2 for D (7 bases). V lost 2 bases and J 4 bases, leaving 17 bases between the germline ends. This CDR3 comprises 16 residues. Germline CDR1 MNHNY, CDR2 SVGAGI (reference sequence). CDR3 residues: CASSYGGGAVGETQYF. The CDR3 region has the DNA TGTGCCAGCAGTTACGGCGGGGGCGCAGTAGGAGAGACCCAGTACTTC.

This chain links TRBV4-1 with TRBJ2-2, with 7 bases aligning to TRBD1. With 5 bases clipped from V and 3 bases from J, the junction kept 3 bases outside the gene matches. Looked up from germline, CDR1 is MGHRA and CDR2 is YSYEKL. The CDR3 is made up of 14 amino acids. CDR3: CASSFDRDTGELFF. CDR3 nucleotides: TGCGCCAGCAGCTTCGACAGGGACACCGGGGAGCTGTTTTTT.

The chain employs TRBV5-4 and TRBJ1-4, with a tentative D call TRBD1 (5 bases). Trimming pared 0 bases from V and 7 bases from J, leaving 16 bases between. Germline V lookup: CDR1 SGHNT, CDR2 YYREEE (reference sequence). There are 16 residues in the CDR3. The CDR3 DNA sequence: TGTGCCAGCAGCTTGGATGGAGGGGCGCATAGTGAAAAACTGTTTTTT. Residues: CASSLDGGAHSEKLFF.

V usage is TRBV12-3 or TRBV12-4 and J usage is TRBJ1-1, with TRBD1 as a possible D gene (5 bases). V lost 2 bases and J lost 4, with 8 bases in between. The CDR3 extends over 13 amino acids. CDR3 sequence: CASSLTGPTEAFF. CDR3 coding DNA: TGTGCCAGCAGTTTAACAGGTCCCACTGAAGCTTTCTTT.

The rearrangement links TRBV2 to TRBJ2-4, with TRBD2 matching 8 bases. Germline V gives CDR1 SNHLY, CDR2 FYNNEI. The CDR3 is made up of 15 amino acids. The V segment lost 5 bases and the J segment 7 bases; nucleotides outside the gene matches: 10. The CDR3 nucleotides read TGTGCCAGCAGTCAGGGACTAGGGGACCCTAACATTCAGTACTTC. Translated, it gives CASSQGLGDPNIQYF.

The sample holds a few counts of this clone. This chain links TRBV12-3 or TRBV12-4 with TRBJ2-1; 7 bases are a match to TRBD2. The ends lost 8 bases at V and 6 bases at J; junction bases unmatched: 4. This CDR3 region has 12 residues. The CDR3 nucleotides read TGTGCCAGCGGGACTAACGGCAATGAGCAGTTCTTC. Translated, it gives CASGTNGNEQFF.

The V and J genes are TRBV6-1 and TRBJ2-3; 8 bases fit TRBD2. In germline, CDR1 is MNHNS, CDR2 SASEGT. There are 16 residues in the CDR3. The V gene end was trimmed by 4 bases and the J gene end by 5 bases; junction bases not matched to a gene: 11. As DNA, the CDR3 is TGTGCCAGCAGTGCCATCGGGCGGGGGGCTGAAGATACGCAGTATTTT. It is translated as CASSAIGRGAEDTQYF.

The chain links TRBV5-1 to TRBJ1-1, with TRBD1 matching over 9 bases. CDR3 length equals 16 residues. Trimming at V came to 4 bases and at J to 1 base, leaving 8 bases not matched to a gene. Per the germline V gene, CDR1 is SGHRS and CDR2 is YFSETQ. CDR3 residues: CASSITGQGPNTEAFF. The CDR3 DNA is TGCGCCAGCAGCATAACGGGACAGGGACCGAACACTGAAGCTTTCTTT.

The V gene is TRBV18, the J gene TRBJ1-1; D not certain. Trimming took off 6 bases at V and 11 bases at J, with 13 bases between the two ends. Germline V CDR1 and CDR2: KGHSH, LQKENI. This CDR3 is 11 amino acids long. CDR3 residues: CASSTGRAAFF. The CDR3 bases are TGTGCCAGCTCCACGGGGAGGGCCGCTTTCTTT. Combining the CDR3 with reference TRBV18 and TRBJ1-1 gives the whole variable domain NAGVMQNPRHLVRRRGQEARLRCSPMKGHSHVYWYRQLPEEGLKFMVYLQKENIIDESGMPKERFSAEFPKEGPSILRIQQVVRGDSAAYFCASSTGRAAFFGQGTRLTVV.

The chain recombines TRBV3-1 (or the pseudogene TRBV3-2) with TRBJ2-1; 9 nucleotides agree with TRBD2. The CDR3 consists of 16 residues. Germline V lookup: CDR1 LGHDT, CDR2 YNNKEL (reference sequence). The ends lost 0 bases at V and 4 bases at J; junction bases unmatched: 4. The CDR3 nucleotides are TGTGCCAGCAGCCAAGAAGTGGGACTAGCTTACAATGAGCAGTTCTTC. Its protein product is CASSQEVGLAYNEQFF.

This rearrangement joins TRBV9 to TRBJ2-7, with 9 bases fitting TRBD1. From germline, CDR1 is SGDLS and CDR2 YYNGEE. Trimming took 0 bases from V and 3 from J; bases not matched to a gene: 4. There are 15 residues in the CDR3. The CDR3 here is CASSVVATGGYEQYF. DNA of the CDR3: TGTGCCAGCAGCGTAGTCGCGACAGGGGGCTACGAGCAGTACTTC. Combining the CDR3 with reference TRBV9 and TRBJ2-7 gives the whole variable domain DSGVTQTPKHLITATGQRVTLRCSPRSGDLSVYWYQQSLDQGLQFLIQYYNGEERAKGNILERFSAQQFPDLHSELNLSSLELGDSALYFCASSVVATGGYEQYFGPGTRLTVT.